The 26 T cell receptor beta chains reported below all come from one sample, sequenced in a study of neurological immune-mediated disorders. MiXCR, run by TCRdb on the 5' RACE reads, gives a single entry per CDR3 protein. The repertoire holds about 120,000 distinct CDR3 sequences, with about 3.4% as singletons. The sequenced material came from PBMCs. The receptors shown here come from a woman in her twenties or thirties with multiple sclerosis.

This clonotype was recorded many times. The gene calls are TRBV7-8 and TRBJ2-7; 9 bases map to TRBD1. The CDR3 extends over 14 amino acids. Losses at the gene ends were 9 bases for V and 1 base for J; bases not matched to a gene: 7. The germline V gene encodes CDR1 SGHVS and CDR2 FQNEAQ. The CDR3 nucleotides are TGTGCCAGTCGCCGCGGGACAGGGTCCTACGAGCAGTACTTC. Translation: CASRRGTGSYEQYF. Complete variable domain (other parts from reference TRBV7-8 and TRBJ2-7): GAGVSQSPRYKVAKRGQDVALRCDPISGHVSLFWYQQALGQGPEFLTYFQNEAQLDKSGLPSDRFFAERPEGSVSTLKIQRTQQEDSAVYLCASRRGTGSYEQYFGPGTRLTVT.

This clonotype has ten or more counts. The genes are TRBV7-2 and TRBJ2-6; weak D call: TRBD2 (5 bases). The CDR3 is 15 amino acids. Germline-derived CDR1 and CDR2 are SGHTA and FQGNSA. V gave up 5 bases and J gave up 2 bases, with 10 bases separating them. The CDR3 loop reads CASSGRTAGANVLTF. The CDR3 DNA reads TGTGCCAGCAGCGGCAGGACTGCTGGGGCCAACGTCCTGACTTTC.

This clonotype was detected many times. CDR3 in DNA: TGCAGTGCTACAACCAGTAGCCCTTACAATGAGCAGTTCTTC. Translation gives CSATTSSPYNEQFF. The V and J genes are TRBV20-1 and TRBJ2-1; D call uncertain. V lost 4 bases to trimming and J lost 4 bases, with 14 bases between them. The germline gives CDR1 DFQATT, CDR2 SNEGSKA (reference sequence). The length of the CDR3 is 14 residues.

This clonotype was counted only a few times. The chain couples TRBV4-2 to TRBJ2-7, with D perhaps matching TRBD1 (6 bases). This CDR3 region has 15 residues. The V gene's germline CDR1 is LGHNA and CDR2 YNFKEQ. Trimming stripped 2 bases from V and 2 bases from J, with 13 bases between. The CDR3 loop reads CASSQPPTGAYEQYF. The DNA for the CDR3 is TGTGCCAGCAGCCAACCTCCGACAGGCGCCTACGAGCAGTACTTC.

This clonotype was observed many times. The rearrangement links TRBV20-1 to TRBJ2-5; TRBD2 agrees at 11 bases. In germline, CDR1 is DFQATT, CDR2 SNEGSKA (reference sequence). J gave up 5 bases and V 5 bases, and 13 bases lay outside the gene matches. This CDR3 comprises 16 residues. CDR3 DNA sequence: TGCAGTGCTGGGCGGGGTCTAGCGGGGGGTTCGGAGACCCAGTACTTC. This translates into CSAGRGLAGGSETQYF.

In this sample, this clonotype turned up many times. The chain has TRBV6-5 and TRBJ1-2; D remains ambiguous. Trimming shortened V by 8 bases and J by 3 bases, and 13 bases separated the two germline ends. The V gene's germline CDR1 is MNHEY and CDR2 SVGAGI. The CDR3 length is 13 residues. The CDR3 nucleotides read TGTGCCAGCCGCCTGGGAGGCTACTATGGCTACACCTTC. As protein: CASRLGGYYGYTF.

This clonotype has a count of ten or more. The chain joins TRBV12-3 or TRBV12-4 to TRBJ1-1; tentative D call: TRBD1 (6 bases). V was cut by 7 bases and J by 0 bases, with 12 bases left in between. The CDR3 has 14 amino acids. CDR3 amino acids: CASILTGMNTEAFF. The CDR3 DNA reads as TGTGCCAGCATCCTGACAGGAATGAACACTGAAGCTTTCTTT.

This clonotype was seen repeatedly, ten times or more. The chain is built from TRBV6-5 and TRBJ2-7; no clear D gene. The CDR3 sequence is 15 residues long. The ends were cut back, 5 bases at V and 1 base at J, with 15 bases in the middle. Germline CDR1 reads MNHEY; CDR2 reads SVGAGI. The CDR3 coding sequence is TGTGCCAGCAGTAGTAGTGTAAGCCATTCCTACGAGCAGTACTTC. Its protein product is CASSSSVSHSYEQYF.

This clonotype was picked up many times. The chain combines TRBV5-1 with TRBJ2-2; D not resolved. V lost 0 bases and J lost 4, with 10 bases in between. This CDR3 is 15 amino acids long. In germline, CDR1 is SGHRS, CDR2 YFSETQ. The CDR3 loop reads CASSLEGDGTGELFF. The DNA of the CDR3 is TGCGCCAGCAGCTTGGAAGGAGACGGCACCGGGGAGCTGTTTTTT.

This clonotype was recorded at least ten times. V and J are TRBV4-3 and TRBJ2-3; 9 bases align to TRBD2. Germline lookup yields CDR1 LGHNA and CDR2 YSLEER. This CDR3 is 16 amino acids long. V shed 1 base, J shed 4 bases, and the junction held 6 bases outside the gene matches. CDR3 protein: CASSQGTSEKADTQYF. The DNA for the CDR3 is TGCGCCAGCAGCCAAGGGACTAGCGAAAAGGCAGATACGCAGTATTTT.

This clonotype was recorded many times. The rearrangement links TRBV5-1 to TRBJ2-7; D may be TRBD2 (6 bases). With 0 bases removed from V and 4 bases from J, the gap between germline ends came to 17 bases. The CDR3 length is 16 residues. Germline V gene data show CDR1 as SGHRS and CDR2 as YFSETQ. CDR3 region: CASSLDVTVGTYEQYF. CDR3 DNA: TGCGCCAGCAGCTTGGACGTTACAGTCGGGACTTACGAGCAGTACTTC.

This clonotype has ten or more counts. The chain uses TRBV5-1 and TRBJ2-5; TRBD1 might be the D (6 bases). V lost 4 bases and J 5 bases, leaving 9 bases between the germline ends. Per germline, CDR1 SGHRS and CDR2 YFSETQ. This CDR3 has 12 residues. CDR3 sequence (DNA): TGCGCCAGCAGCCCCCAGGGGGAGACCCAGTACTTC. Its translation: CASSPQGETQYF.

This clonotype was detected many times. V is TRBV7-8 and J is TRBJ1-2; no definite D call. CDR3 length equals 18 residues. In germline, CDR1 is SGHVS, CDR2 FQNEAQ. The V gene lost 4 bases and the J gene lost 0 bases, with 21 bases spanning the gap. The CDR3 nucleotides are TGTGCCAGCAGCTCAATGCGACAAGCCGTGGAAGCTAACTATGGCTACACCTTC. Protein sequence: CASSSMRQAVEANYGYTF. Looking up the rest from reference TRBV7-8 and TRBJ1-2 gives the full variable domain: GAGVSQSPRYKVAKRGQDVALRCDPISGHVSLFWYQQALGQGPEFLTYFQNEAQLDKSGLPSDRFFAERPEGSVSTLKIQRTQQEDSAVYLCASSSMRQAVEANYGYTFGSGTRLTVV.

This clonotype has at least ten counts. V gene TRBV20-1 combines with J gene TRBJ2-7; weak D call: TRBD2 (6 bases). V was pared by 8 bases and J by 2 bases, with 19 bases between. The CDR3 is made up of 14 amino acids. Germline loops: CDR1 DFQATT, CDR2 SNEGSKA (reference sequence). CDR3 protein: CSTGVAVGPYEQYF. The CDR3 region has the DNA TGCAGTACCGGGGTAGCGGTAGGCCCCTACGAGCAGTACTTC.

This clonotype was picked up many times. The gene calls are TRBV6-2 or TRBV6-3 and TRBJ1-1; possibly TRBD1 for D (6 bases). The V end was cut by 10 bases, the J end by 4 bases, with 16 bases between. CDR3 size: 13 residues. The germline V gene encodes CDR1 MNHEY and CDR2 SVGEGT. The CDR3 DNA follows: TGTGCCACCATACAGGGCCCTCTCACTGAAGCTTTCTTT. Protein sequence: CATIQGPLTEAFF.

This chain links TRBV6-5 with TRBJ1-1, with D uncertain. The ends were cut back, 2 bases at V and 7 bases at J, with 5 bases in the middle. The V gene's germline CDR1 is MNHEY and CDR2 SVGAGI. The CDR3 loop spans 11 amino acids. The CDR3 here is CASSYGHEAFF. CDR3 nucleotide sequence: TGTGCCAGCAGTTACGGGCATGAAGCTTTCTTT.

There are many counts of this clonotype. The CDR3: CATGRANSPLHF. The CDR3 bases are TGTGCCACCGGGAGGGCTAATTCACCCCTCCACTTT. The V and J genes are TRBV12-3 or TRBV12-4 and TRBJ1-6, with D unclear. The CDR3 is 12 residues long. Trimming pared 10 bases from V and 6 bases from J, leaving 10 bases between.

The CDR3 region is CASRPLAEPTYEQYF. CDR3 sequence (DNA): TGTGCCAGCAGGCCACTAGCGGAGCCGACCTACGAGCAGTACTTC. The chain joins TRBV7-6 to TRBJ2-7; TRBD2 matches at 8 bases. The CDR3 is made up of 15 amino acids. Looked up from germline, CDR1 is SGHVS and CDR2 is FNYEAQ. The ends lost 6 bases at V and 2 bases at J; junction bases unmatched: 9.

This clonotype has at least ten counts. The chain is built from TRBV5-1 and TRBJ2-7; the D gene could be TRBD1 or TRBD2 (5 bases each). Germline CDR1 is SGHRS and CDR2 is YFSETQ. Deletions cut 1 base from V and 2 bases from J, with 13 bases between. There are 15 residues in the CDR3. CDR3 nucleotide sequence: TGCGCCAGCAGCTTGTCGGGGCCTAGCCCCTACGAGCAGTACTTC. As protein: CASSLSGPSPYEQYF.

The chain has TRBV10-1 and TRBJ1-2; D uncertain. The V and J ends lost 2 bases and 5 bases respectively, with 9 bases between them. The CDR3 consists of 13 residues. The germline gives CDR1 WNHNN, CDR2 SYGVQD (reference sequence). For the CDR3, the DNA is TGCGCCAGCAGTGAGGTTGCGGGGTATGGCTACACCTTC. This codes for CASSEVAGYGYTF.

This clonotype was observed many times. The chain combines TRBV14 with TRBJ1-1; weak D call: TRBD1 (5 bases). CDR1 SGHDN and CDR2 FVKESK come from the germline V gene. CDR3 length: 12 amino acids. V lost 4 bases and J 5 bases, leaving 8 bases between the germline ends. CDR3 DNA: TGTGCCAGCAGCCGGTGGGGGACTGAAGCTTTCTTT. It specifies CASSRWGTEAFF.

This clonotype was counted many times. The gene calls are TRBV5-5 and TRBJ1-1; 7 bases fit TRBD1. CDR3 length: 15 amino acids. Germline assignment: CDR1 SGHKS and CDR2 YYEKEE (reference sequence). V dropped 2 bases and J dropped 4; count of bases not matched to a gene: 8. The CDR3 DNA follows: TGTGCCAGCAGCTTTTCCAGGGGGTCCCTCACTGAAGCTTTCTTT. It encodes CASSFSRGSLTEAFF.

There are many counts of this clonotype. For the CDR3, the DNA is TGTGCCAGTAGTTCAGACCCCAACCGGGGGAACAATGAGCAGTTCTTC. Translation: CASSSDPNRGNNEQFF. The chain links TRBV19 to TRBJ2-1, with D maybe TRBD2 (6 bases). V dropped 5 bases and J dropped 5 bases, with 19 bases sitting between them. The CDR3 runs to 16 residues. Germline V gene sequence: CDR1 LNHDA, CDR2 SQIVND (reference sequence).

This clonotype was detected many times. This sequence joins TRBV12-3 or TRBV12-4 and TRBJ1-2; no clear D. Deletions cut 0 bases from V and 4 bases from J, with 9 bases between. The CDR3 covers 14 residues. CDR3 sequence: CASSLAGLGYGYTF. CDR3 in DNA: TGTGCCAGCAGTTTAGCTGGGTTGGGCTATGGCTACACCTTC.

This clonotype was counted many times. The genes are TRBV6-5 and TRBJ2-7, with D possibly TRBD1 on 6 matching bases. Germline V gene lookup returns CDR1 MNHEY and CDR2 SVGAGI. This CDR3 has 14 residues. V lost 4 bases and J 1 base, leaving 11 bases between the germline ends. The CDR3 sequence is CASSLAGESYEQYF. In DNA, the CDR3 is TGTGCCAGCAGTTTGGCAGGGGAGTCCTACGAGCAGTACTTC.

This clonotype was observed at least ten times. The J gene is TRBJ1-1, the V gene TRBV7-2; TRBD1 matches 10 bases. Germline V lookup: CDR1 SGHTA, CDR2 FQGNSA. There are 15 residues in the CDR3. J lost 4 bases, V lost 3 bases, and 5 bases had no gene match. As DNA, the CDR3 is TGTGCCAGCAGCTTCAGACAGGGGGCCGGCACTGAAGCTTTCTTT. Translation: CASSFRQGAGTEAFF.